Presented here are 31 T cell receptor beta chains from one specimen sequenced in a study of blood T cell repertoires in COVID-19. Repertoires were generated with immunoSEQ multiplex PCR, while TCRdb's copy carries only in-frame clones and drops some. The repertoire consists of 200,000 to 300,000 clones, with approximately 82% occurring once and the leading ten covering roughly 3.2%. Specimen: peripheral blood. The receptors derive from a woman aged 18-29 years with acute or convalescent COVID-19.

The genes are TRBV19 and TRBJ2-3; TRBD2 is a possible D gene (6 bases). The germline V gene has CDR1 LNHDA and CDR2 SQIVND (reference sequence). This CDR3 has 15 amino acids. The V end lost 3 bases, the J end lost 2 bases, and 12 bases lay between the germline ends. The CDR3 sequence: CASSMAGFSTDTQYF. The CDR3 DNA follows: TGTGCCAGTAGTATGGCGGGATTTTCCACAGATACGCAGTATTTT.

This sequence joins TRBV28 and TRBJ1-1; no firm D call. Germline V gene sequence: CDR1 MDHEN, CDR2 SYDVKM. The CDR3 sequence is 11 residues long. Trimming took 3 bases from V and 10 from J, leaving 9 bases between them. Written as DNA, the CDR3 is TGTGCCAGCAGTTTTTCGGGAGGAGCTTTCTTT. This sequence encodes CASSFSGGAFF.

This clone has a single count. The rearrangement uses TRBV4-3 and TRBJ2-1; 10 bases map to TRBD2. CDR1 is LGHNA, CDR2 YSLEER, per germline. After removal of 0 bases from V and 4 bases from J, the junction contained 6 bases not matched to a gene. CDR3 length equals 17 residues. The CDR3 sequence: CASSQEIAGGPYNEQFF. The CDR3 coding sequence is TGCGCCAGCAGCCAAGAGATAGCGGGAGGCCCGTACAATGAGCAGTTCTTC.

The genes are TRBV7-2 and TRBJ2-4; 8 bases agree with TRBD2. The J segment lost 8 bases and the V segment lost 1 base, leaving 1 base of the junction unmatched. The CDR3 consists of 13 residues. Germline V lookup: CDR1 SGHTA, CDR2 FQGNSA. The CDR3, as DNA: TGTGCCAGCAGCTTAGTGGGACTAGACATTCAGTACTTC. Translating it yields CASSLVGLDIQYF.

This clone was recorded once. V gene TRBV6-6 combines with J gene TRBJ2-1; D perhaps matches TRBD2 (6 bases). Deletions cut 4 bases from V and 15 bases from J, with 16 bases between. This CDR3 contains 12 residues. The germline V gene has CDR1 MNHNY and CDR2 SVGAGI (reference sequence). CDR3 nucleotides: TGTGCCAGCAGTTCGGGACTCCCGGTGGGGTTCTTC. Its translation is CASSSGLPVGFF.

The chain recombines TRBV6-6 with TRBJ2-1; weak D call: TRBD2 (6 bases). The CDR3 is made up of 14 amino acids. Germline V CDR1 and CDR2: MNHNY, SVGAGI (reference sequence). Trimming removed 4 bases at V and 5 bases at J, with 12 bases between. The CDR3 nucleotides are TGTGCCAGCAGTTCCCCTGGGACTCACAATGAGCAGTTCTTC. This codes for CASSSPGTHNEQFF.

In DNA, the CDR3 is TGTGCCAGCAGTAGACGGGACAGGGCGGGGGCTTTCTTT. It specifies CASSRRDRAGAFF. J is TRBJ1-1 and V is TRBV12-3 or TRBV12-4, with 9 bases aligning to TRBD1. This CDR3 has 13 amino acids. The J segment lost 11 bases and the V segment lost 5 bases, leaving 9 bases of the junction unmatched.

This rearrangement joins TRBV7-2 to TRBJ2-1; tentative D call: TRBD2 (6 bases). This CDR3 region has 17 residues. Trimming took 2 bases from V and 6 from J, leaving 20 bases between them. CDR1 and CDR2 (germline): SGHTA, FQGNSA. The CDR3 bases are TGTGCCAGCAGCTTAACCGGGACTCCAAAGGAGGGCAATGAGCAGTTCTTC. The encoded protein is CASSLTGTPKEGNEQFF.

The gene calls are TRBV27 and TRBJ1-2; D remains ambiguous. Germline CDR1 MNHEY, CDR2 SMNVEV (reference sequence). The CDR3 has 12 residues. V lost 0 bases to trimming and J lost 8 bases, with 7 bases between them. CDR3 nucleotide sequence: TGTGCCAGCAGTTTATCTTGGGAGGGCTACACCTTC. Amino acids: CASSLSWEGYTF.

The chain links TRBV5-1 to TRBJ1-2; 7 bases are a match to TRBD1. Unmatched junction bases numbered 7, after V lost 7 bases and J lost 1 base. The CDR3 is 14 amino acids. In germline, CDR1 is SGHRS, CDR2 YFSETQ. The CDR3 sequence is CASHRDSLNYGYTF. The CDR3 coding sequence is TGCGCCAGCCACAGGGACAGTCTTAACTATGGCTACACCTTC.

The V gene is TRBV12-3 or TRBV12-4, the J gene TRBJ2-1; 7 bases fit TRBD1. The V and J ends lost 4 bases and 15 bases, in that order; junction bases with no gene match: 9. The CDR3 has 12 residues. CDR3 amino acids: CASSSSGGRGFF. As DNA, the CDR3 is TGTGCCAGCAGTTCGTCAGGGGGACGTGGGTTCTTC.

The sample holds one count of this clone. This sequence joins TRBV6-2 or TRBV6-3 and TRBJ2-3, with 11 nucleotides matching TRBD2. V lost 3 bases, J lost 14 bases, and 7 bases stayed unmatched. Per the germline V gene, CDR1 is MNHEY and CDR2 is SVGEGT. The CDR3 is 13 amino acids. The CDR3 loop is CASSYNSGRAAYF. The CDR3 DNA is TGTGCCAGCAGTTATAATAGCGGGAGGGCCGCGTATTTT.

This chain connects TRBV15 to TRBJ2-7, with TRBD2 identical over 13 bases. The trim removed 0 bases at V and 2 bases at J, leaving 1 base unmatched. The CDR3 is 16 residues long. Germline V gives CDR1 LNHNV, CDR2 YYDKDF (reference sequence). CDR3 in DNA: TGTGCCACCAGCAGAGAAACTAGCGGGAGGGCCTACGAGCAGTACTTC. It codes for CATSRETSGRAYEQYF.

V gene TRBV19 combines with J gene TRBJ2-5, with D possibly matching TRBD2 (5 bases). CDR3 length: 14 amino acids. Trimming removed 8 bases from V and 2 bases from J, with 15 bases in between. CDR1 and CDR2 from the germline V gene are LNHDA and SQIVND (reference sequence). The CDR3 here is CASSKGRAQETQYF. In nucleotides, the CDR3 is TGTGCCAGTTCCAAAGGGCGGGCGCAAGAGACCCAGTACTTC.

The chain employs TRBV6-1 and TRBJ2-7, with 14 bases lining up with TRBD2. This CDR3 is 16 amino acids long. The germline V gene has CDR1 MNHNS and CDR2 SASEGT. Unmatched junction bases numbered 9, after V lost 5 bases and J lost 6 bases. CDR3 protein: CASSKGTSGSLSEQYF. The CDR3, as DNA: TGTGCCAGCAGTAAAGGGACTAGCGGGAGTTTGAGCGAGCAGTACTTC.

This chain joins TRBV6-1 and TRBJ1-5; D gene unclear. Germline V CDR1 and CDR2: MNHNS, SASEGT. The CDR3 is 15 residues long. V lost 3 bases and J lost 3, with 12 bases in between. The CDR3 protein is CASSDMRATNQPQHF. The CDR3 region has the DNA TGTGCCAGCAGTGATATGCGGGCTACCAATCAGCCCCAGCATTTT.

The chain recombines TRBV15 with TRBJ1-5; a weak D match, TRBD1 (5 bases). V was shortened by 3 bases and J by 0 bases, with 15 bases between the two germline ends. The CDR3 has 17 amino acids. Germline-derived CDR1 and CDR2 are LNHNV and YYDKDF (reference sequence). This CDR3 reads CATSSPKTDSSNQPQHF. CDR3 DNA sequence: TGTGCCACCAGCAGCCCTAAAACCGACAGTAGCAATCAGCCCCAGCATTTT.

This chain connects TRBV19 to TRBJ1-4; weak D call: TRBD1 (5 bases). The CDR3 runs to 20 residues. Trimming stripped 3 bases from V and 0 bases from J, with 23 bases between. CDR1 is LNHDA and CDR2 is SQIVND in the germline V gene (reference sequence). For the CDR3, the DNA is TGTGCCAGTAGTATTAACCGAGTGGGGCGGGAGGTTACAACTAATGAAAAACTGTTTTTT. It encodes CASSINRVGREVTTNEKLFF.

The genes are TRBV20-1 and TRBJ2-1, with 11 bases fitting TRBD2. Trimming cost V 3 bases and J 5 bases; bases outside gene matches: 6. Germline V gene sequence: CDR1 DFQATT, CDR2 SNEGSKA (reference sequence). This CDR3 region has 15 residues. The CDR3 bases are TGCAGTGCTAGTTTAGCGGGAGGGGGGAACAATGAGCAGTTCTTC. Encoded protein: CSASLAGGGNNEQFF.

The chain joins TRBV28 to TRBJ1-2; TRBD1 matches 9 bases. V gave up 6 bases and J gave up 6 bases; unmatched junction bases: 11. CDR3 length: 15 amino acids. Germline V gene sequence: CDR1 MDHEN, CDR2 SYDVKM. CDR3: CASRENRGRGNGYTF. In DNA form, the CDR3 reads TGTGCCAGCAGAGAAAACAGGGGGCGAGGCAATGGCTACACCTTC.

V is TRBV19 and J is TRBJ2-7; 13 bases match TRBD2. CDR1 is LNHDA, CDR2 SQIVND, per germline (reference sequence). The junction had 8 bases not matched to a gene; V was cut back by 4 bases and J by 2 bases. The length of the CDR3 is 17 residues. The CDR3 here is CASSTGLAGMRTYEQYF. CDR3 sequence (DNA): TGTGCCAGTAGTACGGGACTAGCGGGAATGAGGACCTACGAGCAGTACTTC.

This clone was counted only a few times. The sample contains more than one DNA sequence encoding this CDR3. The J gene is TRBJ2-7, the V gene TRBV13, with D possibly matching TRBD1 (6 bases). V shed 2 bases and J shed 4 bases, with 12 bases lying between them. This CDR3 has 14 residues. CDR1 and CDR2 from the germline V gene are PRHDT and FYEKMQ (reference sequence). CDR3 in amino acids: CASSLRGSRYEQYF. The CDR3 region has the DNA TGTGCCAGCAGCTTAAGGGGGAGCCGTTACGAGCAGTACTTC.

The chain links TRBV7-9 to TRBJ2-5; 9 bases are shared with TRBD2. Germline V gives CDR1 SEHNR, CDR2 FQNEAQ (reference sequence). This CDR3 is 15 amino acids long. V gave up 0 bases and J gave up 4 bases; unmatched junction bases: 3. The CDR3 DNA follows: TGTGCCAGCAGCTTAGCAGCAGCGGGGGGAGAGACCCAGTACTTC. Amino acid sequence: CASSLAAAGGETQYF.

The J gene is TRBJ1-5, the V gene TRBV30; D uncertain. CDR3 length: 13 amino acids. Trimming removed 1 base from V and 10 bases from J, with 14 bases in between. Germline CDR1 and CDR2: GTSNPN and SVGIG (reference sequence). The CDR3 here is CAWSGGDFGPQHF. CDR3 in DNA: TGTGCCTGGAGTGGGGGAGACTTCGGCCCCCAGCATTTT.

The chain is built from TRBV6-2 or TRBV6-3 and TRBJ1-4; 9 bases are a match to TRBD1. The CDR3 contains 19 residues. V lost 6 bases to trimming and J lost 7 bases; unmatched junction nucleotides: 21. Germline CDR1 and CDR2: MNHEY and SVGEGT. The CDR3 bases are TGTGCCAGCAGGCCTCTAACCGGGACAGGGACTCGTCGTGGTGAAAAACTGTTTTTT. This gives the protein CASRPLTGTGTRRGEKLFF.

The CDR3 spells CAISELWSATNEKLFF. CDR3 DNA sequence: TGTGCCATCAGTGAGTTGTGGAGTGCAACTAATGAAAAACTGTTTTTT. V and J are TRBV10-3 and TRBJ1-4; no reliable D call. This CDR3 has 16 amino acids. Germline V gene sequence: CDR1 ENHRY, CDR2 SYGVKD. The V end was cut by 1 base, the J end by 0 bases, with 9 bases between.

The CDR3 reads CASSSGQGIWQYF. The CDR3 bases are TGTGCCAGCAGCTCGGGACAGGGAATATGGCAGTACTTC. The chain couples TRBV7-2 to TRBJ2-7; 9 nucleotides agree with TRBD1. V gave up 4 bases and J gave up 9 bases; unmatched junction bases: 7. The length of the CDR3 is 13 residues. Looked up from germline, CDR1 is SGHTA and CDR2 is FQGNSA.

This chain joins TRBV19 and TRBJ1-2; perhaps TRBD1 as D (6 bases). The CDR3 totals 15 residues. V lost 4 bases and J 1 base, leaving 13 bases between the germline ends. Germline-derived CDR1 and CDR2 are LNHDA and SQIVND (reference sequence). The CDR3 nucleotides read TGTGCCAGTAGTAGCGACAGGAAAATTAACTATGGCTACACCTTC. It translates to CASSSDRKINYGYTF.

The chain is built from TRBV4-3 and TRBJ1-2, with a possible D match to TRBD1 (5 bases). V was trimmed by 0 bases and J by 4 bases, leaving 18 bases between them. The CDR3 loop spans 17 amino acids. Germline CDR1 and CDR2: LGHNA and YSLEER. CDR3 region: CASSQDRLQAIVYGYTF. DNA for the CDR3: TGCGCCAGCAGCCAAGATCGGCTACAGGCCATTGTCTATGGCTACACCTTC.

The CDR3 here is CASSELIAGFYEQYF. The CDR3 nucleotides read TGTGCCAGCAGCGAACTAATAGCGGGGTTCTACGAGCAGTACTTC. The chain recombines TRBV21-1 with TRBJ2-7; TRBD2, the table's D call, was not compared with the DNA. TRBV21-1 is recorded as a pseudogene. The CDR3 extends over 15 amino acids.

This chain uses TRBV30 with TRBJ2-2; 8 bases match TRBD1. CDR3 length: 14 amino acids. CDR1 is GTSNPN, CDR2 SVGIG, per germline (reference sequence). J was trimmed by 5 bases and V by 3 bases; bases with no gene match: 5. The CDR3 DNA follows: TGTGCCTGGAGGGTCAGGGGGCAAACCGGGGAGCTGTTTTTT. This codes for CAWRVRGQTGELFF.